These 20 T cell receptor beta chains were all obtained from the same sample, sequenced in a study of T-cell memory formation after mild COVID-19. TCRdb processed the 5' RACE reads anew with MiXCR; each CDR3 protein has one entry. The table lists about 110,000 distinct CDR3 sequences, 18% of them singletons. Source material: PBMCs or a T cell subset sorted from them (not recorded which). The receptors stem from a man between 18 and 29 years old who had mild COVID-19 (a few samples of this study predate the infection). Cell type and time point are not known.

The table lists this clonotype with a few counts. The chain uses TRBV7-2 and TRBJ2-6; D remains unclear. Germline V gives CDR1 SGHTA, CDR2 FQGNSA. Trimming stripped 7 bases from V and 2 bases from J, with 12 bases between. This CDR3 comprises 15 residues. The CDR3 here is CASKGRPTGANVLTF. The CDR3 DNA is TGTGCCAGCAAGGGCAGGCCCACTGGGGCCAACGTCCTGACTTTC.

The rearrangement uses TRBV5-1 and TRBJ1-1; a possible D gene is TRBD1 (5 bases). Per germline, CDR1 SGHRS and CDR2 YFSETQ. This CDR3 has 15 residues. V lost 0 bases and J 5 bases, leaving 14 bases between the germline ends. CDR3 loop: CASSLERGVRTEAFF. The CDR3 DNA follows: TGCGCCAGCAGCTTGGAGAGGGGAGTTAGGACTGAAGCTTTCTTT.

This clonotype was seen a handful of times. CDR3 bases: TGTGCCAGCAGACGCCCTTCGTCTACCAATGAGCAGTTCTTC. As protein: CASRRPSSTNEQFF. The genes are TRBV6-2 or TRBV6-3 and TRBJ2-1; no reliable D call. CDR3 length: 14 residues. Trimming cost V 6 bases and J 6 bases, with 15 bases left between them. Germline V gives CDR1 MNHEY, CDR2 SVGEGT.

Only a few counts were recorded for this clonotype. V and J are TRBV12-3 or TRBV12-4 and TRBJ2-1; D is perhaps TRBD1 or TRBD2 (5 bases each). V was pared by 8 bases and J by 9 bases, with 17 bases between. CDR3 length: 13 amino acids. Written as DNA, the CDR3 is TGTGCCAGCGAGCGGTCTTTAAGGGGTGAGCAGTTCTTC. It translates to CASERSLRGEQFF.

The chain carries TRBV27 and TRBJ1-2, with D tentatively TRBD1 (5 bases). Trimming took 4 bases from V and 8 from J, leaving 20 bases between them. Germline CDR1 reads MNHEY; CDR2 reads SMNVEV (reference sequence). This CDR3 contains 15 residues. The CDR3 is CASSSGDSLKGGYTF. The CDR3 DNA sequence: TGTGCCAGCAGTTCCGGTGACAGCCTAAAGGGGGGCTACACCTTC.

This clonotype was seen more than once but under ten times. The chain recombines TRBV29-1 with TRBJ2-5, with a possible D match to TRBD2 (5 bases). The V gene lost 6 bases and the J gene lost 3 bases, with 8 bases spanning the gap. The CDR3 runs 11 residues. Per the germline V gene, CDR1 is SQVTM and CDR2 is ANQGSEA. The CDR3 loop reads CSVAGEETQYF. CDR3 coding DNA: TGCAGCGTGGCCGGGGAAGAGACCCAGTACTTC.

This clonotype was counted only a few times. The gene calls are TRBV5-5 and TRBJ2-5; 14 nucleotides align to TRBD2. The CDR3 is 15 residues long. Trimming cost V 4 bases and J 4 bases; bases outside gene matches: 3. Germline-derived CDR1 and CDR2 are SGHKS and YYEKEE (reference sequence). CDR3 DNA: TGTGCCAGCAGCGGACTAGCGGGGGGAGTAGAGACCCAGTACTTC. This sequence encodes CASSGLAGGVETQYF.

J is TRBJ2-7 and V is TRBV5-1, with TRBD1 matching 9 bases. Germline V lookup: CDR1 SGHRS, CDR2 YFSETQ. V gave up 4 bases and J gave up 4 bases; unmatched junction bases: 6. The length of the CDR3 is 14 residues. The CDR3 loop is CASSLGTGLYEQYV. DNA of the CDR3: TGCGCCAGCAGCCTCGGGACAGGGTTGTACGAGCAGTACGTC.

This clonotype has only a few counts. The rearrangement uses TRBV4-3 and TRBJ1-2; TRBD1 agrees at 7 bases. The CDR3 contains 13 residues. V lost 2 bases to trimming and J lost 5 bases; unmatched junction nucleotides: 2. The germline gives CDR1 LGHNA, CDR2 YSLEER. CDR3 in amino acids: CASSQRQGYGYTF. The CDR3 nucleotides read TGCGCCAGCAGCCAAAGACAGGGATATGGCTACACCTTC.

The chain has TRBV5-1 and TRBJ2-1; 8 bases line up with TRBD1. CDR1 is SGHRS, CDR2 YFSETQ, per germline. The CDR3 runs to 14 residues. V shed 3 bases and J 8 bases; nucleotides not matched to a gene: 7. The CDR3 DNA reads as TGCGCCAGCAGCTCCGGACAGGGATCGGATGAGCAGTTCTTC. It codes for CASSSGQGSDEQFF.

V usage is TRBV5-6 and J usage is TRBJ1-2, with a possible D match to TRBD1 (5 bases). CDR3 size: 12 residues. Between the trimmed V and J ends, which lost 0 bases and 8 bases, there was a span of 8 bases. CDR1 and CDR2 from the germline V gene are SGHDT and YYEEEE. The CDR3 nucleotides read TGTGCCAGCAGCTTGGAAGGGGTGGGCTACACCTTC. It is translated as CASSLEGVGYTF.

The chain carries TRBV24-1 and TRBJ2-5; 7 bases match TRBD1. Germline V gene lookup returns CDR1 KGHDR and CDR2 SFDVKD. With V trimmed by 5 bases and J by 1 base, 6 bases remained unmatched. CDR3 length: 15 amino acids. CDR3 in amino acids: CATSGPTGSQETQYF. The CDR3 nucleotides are TGTGCCACCAGTGGTCCGACAGGGTCCCAAGAGACCCAGTACTTC.

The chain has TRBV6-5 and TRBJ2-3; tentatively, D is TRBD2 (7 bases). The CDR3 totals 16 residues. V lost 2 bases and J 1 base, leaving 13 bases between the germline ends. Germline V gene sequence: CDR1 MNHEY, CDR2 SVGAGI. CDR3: CASSYGGGAGTDTQYF. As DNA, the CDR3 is TGTGCCAGCAGTTACGGGGGGGGCGCCGGCACAGATACGCAGTATTTT.

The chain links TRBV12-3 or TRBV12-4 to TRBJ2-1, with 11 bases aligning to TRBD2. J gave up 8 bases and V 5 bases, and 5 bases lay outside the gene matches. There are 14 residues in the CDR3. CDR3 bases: TGTGCCAGCAGTATTAGCGGGGGGGCGGATGAGCAGTTCTTC. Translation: CASSISGGADEQFF.

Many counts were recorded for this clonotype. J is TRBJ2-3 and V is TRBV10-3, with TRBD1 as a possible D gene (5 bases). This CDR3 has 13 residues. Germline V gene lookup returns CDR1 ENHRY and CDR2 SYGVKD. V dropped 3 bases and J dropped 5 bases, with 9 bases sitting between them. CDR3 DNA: TGTGCCATCAGTGATTTTAGGGGAGATACGCAGTATTTT. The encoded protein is CAISDFRGDTQYF.

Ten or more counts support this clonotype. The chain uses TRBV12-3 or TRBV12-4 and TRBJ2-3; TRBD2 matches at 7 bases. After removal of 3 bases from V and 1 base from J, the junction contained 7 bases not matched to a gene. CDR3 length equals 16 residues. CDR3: CASSFAAGVGTDTQYF. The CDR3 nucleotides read TGTGCCAGCAGTTTTGCGGCGGGGGTTGGCACAGATACGCAGTATTTT.

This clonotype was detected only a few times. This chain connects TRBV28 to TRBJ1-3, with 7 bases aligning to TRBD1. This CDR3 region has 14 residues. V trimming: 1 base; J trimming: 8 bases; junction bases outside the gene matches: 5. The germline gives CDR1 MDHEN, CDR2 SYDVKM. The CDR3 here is CASSLYTGVDTIYF. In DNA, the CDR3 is TGTGCCAGCAGTTTATACACAGGGGTGGACACCATATATTTT.

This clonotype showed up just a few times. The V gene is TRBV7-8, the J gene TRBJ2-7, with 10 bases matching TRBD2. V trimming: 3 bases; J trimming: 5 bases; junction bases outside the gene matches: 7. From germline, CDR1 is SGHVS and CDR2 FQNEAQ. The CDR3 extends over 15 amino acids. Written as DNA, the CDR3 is TGTGCCAGCAGCTTCTTTTTAGCGGGGGGAGACGAGCAGTACTTC. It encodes CASSFFLAGGDEQYF. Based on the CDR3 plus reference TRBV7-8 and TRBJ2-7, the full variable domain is GAGVSQSPRYKVAKRGQDVALRCDPISGHVSLFWYQQALGQGPEFLTYFQNEAQLDKSGLPSDRFFAERPEGSVSTLKIQRTQQEDSAVYLCASSFFLAGGDEQYFGPGTRLTVT.

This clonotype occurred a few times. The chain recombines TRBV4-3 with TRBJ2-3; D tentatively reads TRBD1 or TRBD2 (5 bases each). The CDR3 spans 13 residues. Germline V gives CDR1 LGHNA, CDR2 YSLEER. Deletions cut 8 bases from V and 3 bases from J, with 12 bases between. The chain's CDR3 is CASRGRGTDTQYF. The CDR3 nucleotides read TGCGCCAGCCGGGGTAGGGGTACAGATACGCAGTATTTT.

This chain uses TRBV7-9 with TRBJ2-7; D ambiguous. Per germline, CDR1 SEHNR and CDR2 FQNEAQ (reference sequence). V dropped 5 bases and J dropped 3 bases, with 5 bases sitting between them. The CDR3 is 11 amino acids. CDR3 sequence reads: CASSVSYEQYF. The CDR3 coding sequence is TGTGCCAGCAGCGTCAGCTACGAGCAGTACTTC.